This TCR beta chain was sequenced for a study of Ad26.COV2.S vaccination and SARS-CoV-2 variants (TCRdb year 2021). Regarding the research as a whole: Donors in the vaccine arm were drawn from COV1001, a multicentre, randomized, double-blind, placebo-controlled phase I-IIa trial testing Ad26.COV2.S in healthy adults. TCRbeta repertoire sequencing was used to assess the specificity and breadth of SARS-CoV-2-reactive T cell receptors after Ad26.COV2.S vaccination. Ad26.COV2.S was given intramuscularly at 5x10^10 or 1x10^11 viral particles, as a single shot or as two shots 56 days apart. Trial participants were randomized into five groups of five: low-dose or high-dose Ad26.COV2.S given once or twice, or placebo on both occasions. A total of 32 samples were included in the TCR-sequenced set, comprising 19 Ad26.COV2.S vaccine recipients, 5 placebo recipients and 8 SARS-CoV-2 convalescent individuals. Investigators did not know the trial group allocation while performing experiments and assessing outcomes.

In light of the paper, this sample's treatment or condition label describes: 15 to 20 received Ad26.COV2.S at low or high dose, single or two shots; about 5 received placebo; per-sample allocation not given. For vaccine and placebo recipients, repertoires were sequenced using samples collected on day 63 after the first injection. Between 29 July and 7 August 2020, Cohort 1b enrolled some 25 adults aged 18-55 years at one site in Boston, USA. As a vaccine, Ad26.COV2.S was a replication-incompetent adenovirus type 26 vector that expressed a prefusion-stabilized SARS-CoV-2 spike protein derived from the original Wuhan strain. As regards this clone: Its antigen is still unknown. No qualities accompany the bases; no much larger clone lies one base away.

What the research found in general, with its limitations: Higher spike-specific TCR breadth was observed in Ad26.COV2.S recipients than in placebo recipients (P = 0.0014). After vaccination, substantial breadth of spike-specific CD8+ and CD4+ T cell responses was reported. The study lacked the statistical power to compare responses across vaccine doses or regimens. Non-spike TCR breadth was comparable between vaccine and placebo recipients, consistent with the vaccine containing only spike. The authors noted that total T cell responses may have been underestimated by the TCR breadth and depth analyses.

The immunoSEQ Assay was used to sequence TCRbeta CDR3 regions. After extraction, genomic DNA underwent amplification by bias-controlled multiplex PCR, followed by high-throughput sequencing. On the study's bioinformatics: Collapsing and filtering of sequences were performed to quantify the absolute abundance of each unique TCRbeta CDR3 region. T cell fraction was estimated by normalizing TCRbeta template counts to usable DNA, which was measured by amplifying reference genes present in all nucleated cells. Repertoire TCRs were annotated as SARS-CoV-2-specific by exact matching of V gene, CDR3 amino acid sequence and J gene to a known reactive TCR set. The reference SARS-CoV-2 TCR set was derived from MIRA and filtered for enrichment in COVID-19-positive ImmuneCODE repertoires, a step that removed public or cross-reactive TCRs. Based on the MIRA antigens, annotated TCRs were further analysed at the level of specific ORF or position within ORF. Breadth was defined as the number of annotated unique rearrangements divided by the total number of unique productive rearrangements, and depth was defined as the summed frequency of the annotated unique rearrangements. Two-sided Wilcoxon rank-sum tests were applied when comparing TCR breadth between groups. TCRdb's version of the immuneACCESS table is confined to in-frame rearrangements and falls short of the full clone set. An unresolved V gene accounts for under half of the shortfall where checked; the remainder is of unknown origin. V, J and clone size derive from that table, while D and trimming were established from the DNA sequence. This sample is represented by 300,000 to 350,000 clones; about 88% of them were singletons. The top ten clones comprise 6.4% of the sample.

Sample: peripheral blood, taken in a trial of Ad26.COV2.S vaccine versus placebo. The receptor's source is a person aged 18 to 59 who received the Ad26.COV2.S COVID-19 vaccine or a placebo.

The CDR3 sequence is CASRTSGGPGTGELFF. DNA sequence: TGTGCCAGCAGAACCTCGGGGGGGCCGGGCACCGGGGAGCTGTTTTTT. The rearranged segments are TRBV7-9 and TRBJ2-2; 8 of the junction bases match TRBD2. There are 16 amino acids in the CDR3, from cysteine to phenylalanine inclusive. Here the CDR3 DNA is all that survives: 48 bases in frame from base 1. Trimming removed 6 bases from V and 4 bases from J; the gene matches leave 10 bases unexplained. CDR1 SEHNR and CDR2 FQNEAQ were looked up in the germline V gene (reference sequence).